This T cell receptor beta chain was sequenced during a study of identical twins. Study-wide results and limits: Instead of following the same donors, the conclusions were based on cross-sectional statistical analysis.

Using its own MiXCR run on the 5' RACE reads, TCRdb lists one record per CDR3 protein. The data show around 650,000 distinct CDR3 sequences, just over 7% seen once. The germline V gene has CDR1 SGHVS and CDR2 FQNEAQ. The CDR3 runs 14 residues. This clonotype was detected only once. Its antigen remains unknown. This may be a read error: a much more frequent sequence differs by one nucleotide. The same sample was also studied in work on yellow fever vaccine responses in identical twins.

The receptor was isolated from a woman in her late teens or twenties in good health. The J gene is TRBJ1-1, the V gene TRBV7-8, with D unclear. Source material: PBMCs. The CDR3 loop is CGSSRLDVGTEAFF. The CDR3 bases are TGTGGCAGCAGCCGCCTCGACGTCGGGACTGAAGCTTTCTTT.